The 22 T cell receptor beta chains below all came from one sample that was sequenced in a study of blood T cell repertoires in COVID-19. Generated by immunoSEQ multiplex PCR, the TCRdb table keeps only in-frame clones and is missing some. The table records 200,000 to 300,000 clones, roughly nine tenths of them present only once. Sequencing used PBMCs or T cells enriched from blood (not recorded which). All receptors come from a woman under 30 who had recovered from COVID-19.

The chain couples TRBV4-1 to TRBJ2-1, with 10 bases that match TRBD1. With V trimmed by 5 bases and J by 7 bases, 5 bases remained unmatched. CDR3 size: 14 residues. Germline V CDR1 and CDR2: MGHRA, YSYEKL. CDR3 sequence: CASSDGDRGNEQFF. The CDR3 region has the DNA TGCGCCAGCAGCGACGGGGACAGGGGTAATGAGCAGTTCTTC.

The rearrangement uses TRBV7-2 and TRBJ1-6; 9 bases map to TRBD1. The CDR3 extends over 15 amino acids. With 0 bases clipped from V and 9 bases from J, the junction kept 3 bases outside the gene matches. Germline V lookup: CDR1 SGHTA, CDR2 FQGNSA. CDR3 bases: TGTGCCAGCAGCTTAGCCGGGACAGGGTCTTCACCCCTCCACTTT. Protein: CASSLAGTGSSPLHF.

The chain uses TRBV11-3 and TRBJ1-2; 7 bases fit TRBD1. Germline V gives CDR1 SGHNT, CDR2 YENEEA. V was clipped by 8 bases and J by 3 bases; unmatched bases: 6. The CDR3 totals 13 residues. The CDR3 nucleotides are TGTGCCAGCTCCTTGGACAGGTACTATGGCTACACCTTC. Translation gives CASSLDRYYGYTF.

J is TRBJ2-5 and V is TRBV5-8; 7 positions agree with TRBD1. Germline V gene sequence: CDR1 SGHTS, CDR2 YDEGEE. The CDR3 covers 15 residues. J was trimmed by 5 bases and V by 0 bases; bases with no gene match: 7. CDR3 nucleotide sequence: TGTGCCAGCAGCTTGGTTGAACAGGGGTTGGAGACCCAGTACTTC. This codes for CASSLVEQGLETQYF.

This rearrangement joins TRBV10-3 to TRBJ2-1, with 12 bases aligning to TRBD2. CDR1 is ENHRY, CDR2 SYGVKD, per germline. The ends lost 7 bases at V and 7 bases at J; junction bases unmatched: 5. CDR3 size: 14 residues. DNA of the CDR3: TGTGCCATCACCCCTAGCGGGGGGGGTAATGAGCAGTTCTTC. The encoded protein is CAITPSGGGNEQFF.

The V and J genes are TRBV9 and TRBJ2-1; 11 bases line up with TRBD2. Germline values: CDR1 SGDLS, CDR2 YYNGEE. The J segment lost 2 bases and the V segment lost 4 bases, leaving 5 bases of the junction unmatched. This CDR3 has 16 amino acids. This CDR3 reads CASSPSSGRPYNEQFF. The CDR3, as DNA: TGTGCCAGCAGCCCCTCTAGCGGGAGGCCCTACAATGAGCAGTTCTTC.

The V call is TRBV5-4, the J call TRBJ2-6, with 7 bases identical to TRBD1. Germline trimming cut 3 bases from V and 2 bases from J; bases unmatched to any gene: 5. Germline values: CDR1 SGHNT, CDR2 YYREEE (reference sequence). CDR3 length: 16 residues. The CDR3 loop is CASSSKTGTGANVLTF. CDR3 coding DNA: TGTGCCAGCAGCTCAAAGACAGGGACTGGGGCCAACGTCCTGACTTTC.

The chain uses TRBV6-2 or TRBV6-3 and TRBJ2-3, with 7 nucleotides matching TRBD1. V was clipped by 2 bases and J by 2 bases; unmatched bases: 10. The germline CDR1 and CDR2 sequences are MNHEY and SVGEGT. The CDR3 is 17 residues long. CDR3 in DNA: TGTGCCAGCAGTTACGTCATGGGACAGCTCATCACAGATACGCAGTATTTT. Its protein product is CASSYVMGQLITDTQYF.

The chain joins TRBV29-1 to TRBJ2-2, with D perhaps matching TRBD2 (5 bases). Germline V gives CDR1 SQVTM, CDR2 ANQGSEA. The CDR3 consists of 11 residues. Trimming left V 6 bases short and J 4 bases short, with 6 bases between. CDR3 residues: CSVGSTGELFF. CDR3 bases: TGCAGCGTGGGGAGCACCGGGGAGCTGTTTTTT.

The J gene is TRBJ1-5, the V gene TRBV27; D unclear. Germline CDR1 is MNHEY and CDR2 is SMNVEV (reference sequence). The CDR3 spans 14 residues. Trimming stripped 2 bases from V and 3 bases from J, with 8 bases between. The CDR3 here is CASSLGFSNQPQHF. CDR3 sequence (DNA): TGTGCCAGCAGTTTAGGCTTTTCCAATCAGCCCCAGCATTTT.

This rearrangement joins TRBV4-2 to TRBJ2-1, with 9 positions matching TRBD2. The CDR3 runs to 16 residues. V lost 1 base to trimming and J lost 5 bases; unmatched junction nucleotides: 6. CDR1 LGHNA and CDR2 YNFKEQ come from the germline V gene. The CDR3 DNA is TGTGCCAGCAGCCAAGCGGCGGGAGGGCCCCACAATGAGCAGTTCTTC. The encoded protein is CASSQAAGGPHNEQFF.

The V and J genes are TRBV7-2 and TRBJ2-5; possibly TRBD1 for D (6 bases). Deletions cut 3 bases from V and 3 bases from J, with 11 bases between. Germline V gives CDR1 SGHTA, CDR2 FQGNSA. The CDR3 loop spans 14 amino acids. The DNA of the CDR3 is TGTGCCAGCAGCTTTGACAGGACCGAAGAGACCCAGTACTTC. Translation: CASSFDRTEETQYF. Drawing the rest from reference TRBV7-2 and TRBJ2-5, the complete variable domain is GAGVSQSPSNKVTEKGKDVELRCDPISGHTALYWYRQSLGQGLEFLIYFQGNSAPDKSGLPSDRFSAERTGGSVSTLTIQRTQQEDSAVYLCASSFDRTEETQYFGPGTRLLVL.

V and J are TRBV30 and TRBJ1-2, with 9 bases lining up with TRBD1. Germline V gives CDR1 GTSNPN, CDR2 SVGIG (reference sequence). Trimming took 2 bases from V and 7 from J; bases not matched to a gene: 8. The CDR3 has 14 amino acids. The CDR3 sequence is CAWSLETGGSGYTF. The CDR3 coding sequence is TGTGCCTGGAGTCTGGAGACAGGGGGGAGTGGCTACACCTTC.

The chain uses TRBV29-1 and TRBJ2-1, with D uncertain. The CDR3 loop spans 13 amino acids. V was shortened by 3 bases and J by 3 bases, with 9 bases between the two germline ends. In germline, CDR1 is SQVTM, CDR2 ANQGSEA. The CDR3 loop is CSVDGQDYNEQFF. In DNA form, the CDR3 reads TGCAGCGTTGATGGCCAGGACTACAATGAGCAGTTCTTC.

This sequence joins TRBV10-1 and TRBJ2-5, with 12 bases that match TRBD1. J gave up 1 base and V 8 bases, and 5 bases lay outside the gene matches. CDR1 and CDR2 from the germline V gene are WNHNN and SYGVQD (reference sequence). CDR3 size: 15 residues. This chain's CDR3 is CASAPGQGAQETQYF. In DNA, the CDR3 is TGCGCCAGCGCGCCGGGACAGGGGGCCCAAGAGACCCAGTACTTC.

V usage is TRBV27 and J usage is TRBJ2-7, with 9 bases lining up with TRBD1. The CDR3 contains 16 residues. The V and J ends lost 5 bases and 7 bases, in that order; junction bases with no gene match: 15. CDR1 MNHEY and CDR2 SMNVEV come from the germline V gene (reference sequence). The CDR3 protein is CASSTLRDRAGWEQYF. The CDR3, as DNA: TGTGCCAGCAGTACCCTTCGGGACAGGGCTGGTTGGGAGCAGTACTTC.

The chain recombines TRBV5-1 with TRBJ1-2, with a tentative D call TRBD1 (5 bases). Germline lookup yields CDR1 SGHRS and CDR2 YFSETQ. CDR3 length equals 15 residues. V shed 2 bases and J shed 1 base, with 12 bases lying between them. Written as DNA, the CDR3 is TGCGCCAGCAGCTTTCTCGGGGGAGGTAACTATGGCTACACCTTC. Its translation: CASSFLGGGNYGYTF. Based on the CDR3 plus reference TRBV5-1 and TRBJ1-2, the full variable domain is KAGVTQTPRYLIKTRGQQVTLSCSPISGHRSVSWYQQTPGQGLQFLFEYFSETQRNKGNFPGRFSGRQFSNSRSEMNVSTLELGDSALYLCASSFLGGGNYGYTFGSGTRLTVV.

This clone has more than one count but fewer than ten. CDR3 residues: CASSPGASPSYEQYF. Here the CDR3 DNA reads TGTGCCAGCAGCCCAGGGGCATCCCCTTCCTACGAGCAGTACTTC. This chain links TRBV5-4 with TRBJ2-7; perhaps TRBD1 as D (6 bases). CDR3 length: 15 amino acids. CDR1 and CDR2 from the germline V gene are SGHNT and YYREEE (reference sequence). V was clipped by 4 bases and J by 1 base, with 15 bases between them.

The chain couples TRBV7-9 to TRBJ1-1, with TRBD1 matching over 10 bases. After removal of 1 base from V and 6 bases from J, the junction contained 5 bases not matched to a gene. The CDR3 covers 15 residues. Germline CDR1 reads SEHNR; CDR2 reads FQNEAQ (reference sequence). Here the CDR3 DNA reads TGTGCCAGCAGCTTAGGGGACAGGGGAGGTGCTGAAGCTTTCTTT. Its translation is CASSLGDRGGAEAFF.

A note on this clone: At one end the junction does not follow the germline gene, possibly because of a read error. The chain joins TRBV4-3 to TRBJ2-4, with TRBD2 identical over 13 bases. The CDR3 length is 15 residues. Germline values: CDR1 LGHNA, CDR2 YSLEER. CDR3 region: CASSQEGLAGDRRFF. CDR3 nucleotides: TGCGCCAGCAGCCAAGAAGGACTAGCGGGGGACCGCCGTTTCTTC.

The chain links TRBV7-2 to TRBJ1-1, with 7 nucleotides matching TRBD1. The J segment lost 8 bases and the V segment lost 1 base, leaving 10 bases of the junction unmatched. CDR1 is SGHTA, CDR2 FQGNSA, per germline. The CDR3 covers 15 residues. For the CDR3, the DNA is TGTGCCAGCAGCTTAGGCCCCCCAGGGGGTCGGGAAGCTTTCTTT. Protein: CASSLGPPGGREAFF. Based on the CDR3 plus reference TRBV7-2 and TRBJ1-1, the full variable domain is GAGVSQSPSNKVTEKGKDVELRCDPISGHTALYWYRQSLGQGLEFLIYFQGNSAPDKSGLPSDRFSAERTGGSVSTLTIQRTQQEDSAVYLCASSLGPPGGREAFFGQGTRLTVV.

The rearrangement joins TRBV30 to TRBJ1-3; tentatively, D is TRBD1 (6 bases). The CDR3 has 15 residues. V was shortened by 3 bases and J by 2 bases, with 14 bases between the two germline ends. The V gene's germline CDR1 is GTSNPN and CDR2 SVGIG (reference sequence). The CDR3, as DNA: TGTGCCTGGAGCTCCGACAGGTACACTGGAAACACCATATATTTT. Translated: CAWSSDRYTGNTIYF.